This T cell receptor beta chain was recovered during a study of OX40 agonist ivuxolimab in advanced cancers. Study-wide context: In this trial design, patients received ivuxolimab intravenously at 0.01 to 10 mg/kg every 2 weeks. Anti-PD-1, anti-PD-L1 or anti-CTLA-4 therapy given earlier was allowed, and 40% had some. Partial responses occurred in three patients (one hepatocellular carcinoma, two cutaneous melanoma). Broader study findings: In the 0.1 to 3.0 mg/kg range, CD4+ and CD8+ blood T cells had expanded clonally by week 6.

Details on this clone: Its antigen is unidentified. Other DNA sequences in the sample encode the same CDR3.

Generated by immunoSEQ multiplex PCR, the TCRdb table keeps only in-frame clones and is missing some. The repertoire holds about 61,000 clones, about 86% seen once, with 0.95% to 1.5% in the top ten. V was cut by 3 bases and J by 1 base, with 7 bases left in between. Germline V gene data show CDR1 as LNHDA and CDR2 as SQIVND (reference sequence). The CDR3 spans 14 residues. Specimen: CD4+ or CD8+ T cells sorted from blood, collected in a trial of the OX40 agonist ivuxolimab. The receptor was isolated from an adult with an advanced solid tumor such as melanoma, head and neck, liver or kidney cancer. V gene TRBV19 combines with J gene TRBJ1-3, with no clear D. As DNA, the CDR3 is TGTGCCAGTAGTATCGGCATGTCTGGAAACACCATATATTTT. Its translation is CASSIGMSGNTIYF.